This TCR beta chain is drawn from a study of T cells after yellow fever vaccination. Study-wide background: Some fractions had low cell numbers, and these were prepared with SMART-Seq v4 Ultra Low Input.

Broader study findings: Researchers cautioned that FACS-sorted repertoires could harbor abundant clonotypes contaminating from the bulk population. Clones that expanded after primary vaccination mostly reappeared after the booster (roughly 96% CD4, 70% to 90% CD8).

TCR cDNA was made by 5'RACE template switching, adding a universal primer site and UMIs. TCRdb called the 5' RACE reads again in MiXCR, with one record for every CDR3 protein. In the table there are 250,000 to 400,000 distinct CDR3 sequences, approximately 4% of which are singletons. Ten or more counts support this clonotype. Its antigen is unknown. Here the sequenced sample was PBMCs, taken 15 days after the yellow fever booster vaccination. The receptor's source is a man between 18 and 35 years old who received the YFV17D yellow fever vaccine.

The CDR3 region has the DNA TGTGCCAGCAGCGTAGATATAAGAGAGACCCAGTACTTC. Amino acid sequence: CASSVDIRETQYF. The genes are TRBV7-3 and TRBJ2-5; D remains ambiguous. The CDR3 is 13 amino acids. V gave up 5 bases and J gave up 4 bases, with 11 bases separating them. Germline assignment: CDR1 SGHTA and CDR2 FQGTGA.